The source of this T cell receptor beta chain is a study of shared clonotypes between healthy human individuals. V gave up 5 bases and J gave up 5 bases, with 15 bases separating them. The CDR3 runs 14 residues. Germline values: CDR1 MNHEY, CDR2 SMNVEV (reference sequence). The assay used deep level. The sorted-subset replicate PCRs were given 200 ng DNA, which is about 30,000 T cell genomes. Assay: immunoSEQ multiplex PCR; the TCRdb copy retains only in-frame clones and omits some. This sample carries 550,000 to 700,000 clones, around 73% of them seen once, and the ten largest clones take around 2%. The sequencing sample was made of memory CD4+ T cells sorted from blood. Subset here: CD45RA-negative fraction. The sequence was obtained from a woman in her 30s in good health. This chain connects TRBV27 to TRBJ1-2; a possible D gene is TRBD1 (6 bases). CDR3 nucleotide sequence: TGTGCCAGCAGTCCCAACAGGGATTCTTATGGCTACACCTTC. Amino acids: CASSPNRDSYGYTF.